The 22 T cell receptor beta chains below come from one sample, sequenced in a study of spatial heterogeneity in lung cancer. The sample's time point: sample taken at primary tumor resection. MiXCR, applied by TCRdb to the 5' RACE reads, yields one record per CDR3 protein. Found here are 8,400 or so distinct CDR3 sequences, around 4.5% of them singletons; the top ten hold over 25%. Specimen: PBMCs, collected at surgery. These receptors all come from a male donor with early-stage non-small cell lung cancer.

This clonotype has a count of ten or more. This CDR3 reads CASSVGSPSYNEQFF. The CDR3 DNA reads TGTGCCAGCAGCGTAGGTTCCCCGTCCTACAATGAGCAGTTCTTC. V and J are TRBV9 and TRBJ2-1; D is unresolved. V lost 0 bases and J 1 base, leaving 8 bases between the germline ends. This CDR3 is 15 amino acids long. The germline V gene encodes CDR1 SGDLS and CDR2 YYNGEE.

This chain links TRBV12-3 or TRBV12-4 with TRBJ2-3; 10 bases fit TRBD2. The CDR3 has 15 residues. The J segment lost 4 bases and the V segment lost 6 bases, leaving 7 bases of the junction unmatched. The CDR3 coding sequence is TGTGCCAGCAGGAGCGGGGGGGCCGTAGCAGATACGCAGTATTTT. Encoded protein: CASRSGGAVADTQYF.

Within the sample, this clonotype is medium-sized (0.01 to 0.1%). This rearrangement joins TRBV28 to TRBJ2-7; D may match TRBD1 or TRBD2 (5 bases each). The ends were cut back, 4 bases at V and 3 bases at J, with 13 bases in the middle. This CDR3 region has 14 residues. The germline CDR1 and CDR2 sequences are MDHEN and SYDVKM. CDR3 nucleotides: TGTGCCAGCAGTTCCGGGACCCGACGCTACGAGCAGTACGTC. Its translation is CASSSGTRRYEQYV.

This clonotype was recorded many times. The V gene is TRBV5-4, the J gene TRBJ2-3, with 7 bases that match TRBD2. The CDR3 is 15 amino acids. The V gene end was trimmed by 3 bases and the J gene end by 2 bases; junction bases not matched to a gene: 6. CDR1 is SGHNT and CDR2 is YYREEE in the germline V gene (reference sequence). In nucleotides, the CDR3 is TGTGCCAGCAGCTCCAAGGGACTAAACACAGATACGCAGTATTTT. It encodes CASSSKGLNTDTQYF.

By sample fraction, this clonotype is medium-sized (0.01 to 0.1%). V and J are TRBV7-2 and TRBJ1-1, with 9 bases fitting TRBD1. The J segment lost 3 bases and the V segment lost 4 bases, leaving 6 bases of the junction unmatched. This CDR3 region has 15 residues. CDR1 and CDR2 (germline): SGHTA, FQGNSA. The chain's CDR3 is CASSSHGQGYTEAFF. The CDR3 DNA is TGTGCCAGCAGCTCACACGGACAGGGGTACACTGAAGCTTTCTTT.

This clonotype was detected many times. This rearrangement joins TRBV30 to TRBJ1-1; 7 bases align to TRBD1. This CDR3 spans 13 amino acids. The trim removed 2 bases at V and 4 bases at J, leaving 4 bases unmatched. Germline lookup yields CDR1 GTSNPN and CDR2 SVGIG (reference sequence). DNA for the CDR3: TGTGCCTGGAGTTATTCAGGGGGCACTGAAGCTTTCTTT. It is translated as CAWSYSGGTEAFF.

This clonotype was detected ten times or more. V usage is TRBV4-3 and J usage is TRBJ2-1; D gene uncertain. V was pared by 0 bases and J by 8 bases, with 14 bases between. CDR1 LGHNA and CDR2 YSLEER come from the germline V gene. CDR3 length equals 15 residues. CDR3 in amino acids: CASSQDSNVWDEQFF. The CDR3 nucleotides are TGCGCCAGCAGCCAAGATTCCAACGTTTGGGATGAGCAGTTCTTC.

The chain employs TRBV12-3 or TRBV12-4 and TRBJ1-2, with D possibly matching TRBD1 (5 bases). Trimming removed 6 bases from V and 2 bases from J, with 10 bases in between. This CDR3 contains 13 residues. The CDR3 region is CASSQDRNYGYTF. CDR3 nucleotides: TGTGCCAGCAGCCAAGACAGAAACTATGGCTACACCTTC.

By share, this clonotype counts as medium-sized. The V gene is TRBV27, the J gene TRBJ2-2; D not resolved. The V end lost 5 bases, the J end lost 0 bases, and 7 bases lay between the germline ends. Germline values: CDR1 MNHEY, CDR2 SMNVEV (reference sequence). The CDR3 runs to 14 residues. The CDR3 loop is CASSVGTNTGELFF. The CDR3 DNA reads as TGTGCCAGCAGTGTTGGGACGAACACCGGGGAGCTGTTTTTT.

The chain links TRBV2 to TRBJ1-1; TRBD1 is a possible D gene (5 bases). There are 16 residues in the CDR3. V lost 0 bases to trimming and J lost 0 bases, with 11 bases between them. Germline CDR1 and CDR2: SNHLY and FYNNEI. CDR3 region: CASSEAGQVMNTEAFF. The CDR3 coding sequence is TGTGCCAGCAGTGAAGCGGGGCAGGTAATGAACACTGAAGCTTTCTTT.

The table lists this clonotype with many counts. The genes are TRBV20-1 and TRBJ2-5, with a tentative D call TRBD1 (5 bases). The CDR3 has 12 amino acids. Germline V gene sequence: CDR1 DFQATT, CDR2 SNEGSKA (reference sequence). This CDR3 is CSSGFKQETQYF. The CDR3 DNA sequence: TGCAGCTCAGGGTTTAAGCAAGAGACCCAGTACTTC.

This clonotype was seen more than once but under ten times. The V and J genes are TRBV28 and TRBJ1-5, with D unresolved. V was cut by 8 bases and J by 6 bases, with 8 bases left in between. Germline CDR1 is MDHEN and CDR2 is SYDVKM. There are 11 residues in the CDR3. CDR3 sequence reads: CASGSIQPQHF. The CDR3 coding sequence is TGTGCCAGCGGCTCGATTCAGCCCCAGCATTTT.

The chain employs TRBV14 and TRBJ2-5; D is uncertain. This CDR3 has 16 amino acids. Germline V gives CDR1 SGHDN, CDR2 FVKESK. Trimming cost V 3 bases and J 5 bases, with 19 bases left between them. CDR3 nucleotides: TGTGCCAGCAGCCATAATTCCGTTTGGCTTCGGGAGACCCAGTACTTC. Translating gives CASSHNSVWLRETQYF.

V gene TRBV19 combines with J gene TRBJ1-5, with D possibly TRBD1 on 6 matching bases. The ends were cut back, 4 bases at V and 2 bases at J, with 12 bases in the middle. CDR3 length: 15 amino acids. CDR1 and CDR2 (germline): LNHDA, SQIVND (reference sequence). The CDR3 DNA reads TGTGCCAGTAGTACTCCGGGACACCGCAATCAGCCCCAGCATTTT. It yields the protein CASSTPGHRNQPQHF.

The chain combines TRBV6-1 with TRBJ2-7; the D gene is possibly TRBD1 (6 bases). Looked up from germline, CDR1 is MNHNS and CDR2 is SASEGT. The CDR3 has 13 residues. V dropped 3 bases and J dropped 7 bases, with 13 bases sitting between them. CDR3 residues: CASSDQGSREQYV. CDR3 DNA: TGTGCCAGCAGTGATCAGGGGAGCAGGGAGCAGTACGTC.

The sample holds many counts of this clonotype. The rearrangement joins TRBV9 to TRBJ2-5, with D hard to call. CDR3 length: 12 residues. V was cut by 4 bases and J by 6 bases, with 10 bases left in between. The germline gives CDR1 SGDLS, CDR2 YYNGEE. The CDR3 is CASSPGWQTQYF. CDR3 DNA sequence: TGTGCCAGCAGCCCGGGTTGGCAGACCCAGTACTTC. The full variable domain, rest sourced from reference TRBV9 and TRBJ2-5, is DSGVTQTPKHLITATGQRVTLRCSPRSGDLSVYWYQQSLDQGLQFLIQYYNGEERAKGNILERFSAQQFPDLHSELNLSSLELGDSALYFCASSPGWQTQYFGPGTRLLVL.

This clonotype qualifies as medium-sized. This CDR3 reads CSVRRDSGNTIYF. The CDR3, as DNA: TGCAGCGTTCGCCGGGACTCTGGAAACACCATATATTTT. J is TRBJ1-3 and V is TRBV29-1; no definite D call. V was cut by 5 bases and J by 0 bases, with 8 bases left in between. From germline, CDR1 is SQVTM and CDR2 ANQGSEA. There are 13 residues in the CDR3. The whole variable domain, remainder taken from reference TRBV29-1 and TRBJ1-3, is SAVISQKPSRDICQRGTSLTIQCQVDSQVTMMFWYRQQPGQSLTLIATANQGSEATYESGFVIDKFPISRPNLTFSTLTVSNMSPEDSSIYLCSVRRDSGNTIYFGEGSWLTVV.

This clonotype was found many times. This sequence joins TRBV5-1 and TRBJ1-5; 9 nucleotides match TRBD1. CDR3 size: 15 residues. Germline V gives CDR1 SGHRS, CDR2 YFSETQ. Germline trimming cut 0 bases from V and 6 bases from J; bases unmatched to any gene: 4. CDR3 coding DNA: TGCGCCAGCAGCTTGGGGGACAGGGACGGTCAGCCCCAGCATTTT. Amino acid sequence: CASSLGDRDGQPQHF.

In this sample, this clonotype turned up many times. The genes are TRBV9 and TRBJ2-1, with 9 bases aligning to TRBD1. This CDR3 spans 15 amino acids. Germline V gene lookup returns CDR1 SGDLS and CDR2 YYNGEE. Germline trimming cut 2 bases from V and 4 bases from J; bases unmatched to any gene: 4. The CDR3 protein is CASSVRTGEYNEQFF. CDR3 bases: TGTGCCAGCAGCGTCAGGACAGGGGAATACAATGAGCAGTTCTTC.

This clonotype was counted ten times or more. This chain joins TRBV5-4 and TRBJ2-5; the D gene is possibly TRBD1 (6 bases). Between the trimmed V and J ends, which lost 4 bases and 5 bases, there was a span of 12 bases. Germline CDR1 is SGHNT and CDR2 is YYREEE (reference sequence). CDR3 length: 13 amino acids. DNA of the CDR3: TGTGCCAGCAGCAAAGCAGGGGACGAGACCCAGTACTTC. This gives the protein CASSKAGDETQYF.

The rearrangement links TRBV2 to TRBJ2-2; no clear D gene. Germline V lookup: CDR1 SNHLY, CDR2 FYNNEI. The CDR3 has 15 residues. The V and J ends lost 2 bases and 4 bases respectively, with 11 bases between them. CDR3 loop: CASSEFRPTTGELFF. The CDR3 nucleotides are TGTGCCAGCAGTGAATTTCGCCCAACCACCGGGGAGCTGTTTTTT.

This clonotype showed up many times. This chain connects TRBV2 to TRBJ2-5; D ambiguous. This CDR3 spans 15 amino acids. Germline V gives CDR1 SNHLY, CDR2 FYNNEI. Trimming shortened V by 6 bases and J by 0 bases, and 14 bases separated the two germline ends. The CDR3 DNA follows: TGTGCCAGCAGCCCGCTGAACACGTACCAAGAGACCCAGTACTTC. Its translation: CASSPLNTYQETQYF.